One sample yielded the 30 T cell receptor beta chains listed below, sequenced in a study of blood T cell repertoires in COVID-19. The repertoire was sequenced with immunoSEQ multiplex PCR; TCRdb's copy has only in-frame clones and lacks some. The repertoire includes roughly 250,000 clones, roughly 80% of them detected once, and around 3.6% sits in the top ten. Sequenced input: peripheral blood. These receptors all come from a woman between 40 and 50 years old with active or convalescent COVID-19.

V gene TRBV28 combines with J gene TRBJ1-2; 9 bases fit TRBD1. Germline CDR1 is MDHEN and CDR2 is SYDVKM. The CDR3 consists of 15 residues. V was pared by 1 base and J by 4 bases, with 4 bases of the junction left unmatched. CDR3 coding DNA: TGTGCCAGCAGTTTATCCCAGACAGGGGGCTATGGCTACACCTTC. Translated, it gives CASSLSQTGGYGYTF.

The genes are TRBV4-2 and TRBJ1-1; tentative D call: TRBD1 (6 bases). Germline V gene sequence: CDR1 LGHNA, CDR2 YNFKEQ. The CDR3 covers 13 residues. The V gene lost 3 bases and the J gene lost 4 bases, with 9 bases spanning the gap. The CDR3 nucleotides are TGTGCCAGCAGCCACCAGGGGAGCACTGAAGCTTTCTTT. Translated: CASSHQGSTEAFF.

The genes are TRBV5-1 and TRBJ2-2; TRBD1 matches at 7 bases. This CDR3 region has 15 residues. V trimming: 3 bases; J trimming: 5 bases; junction bases outside the gene matches: 7. Germline V lookup: CDR1 SGHRS, CDR2 YFSETQ. CDR3 bases: TGCGCCAGCAGCTCGAGGGAACAGGGGACCGGGGAGCTGTTTTTT. It codes for CASSSREQGTGELFF. The complete variable domain, with remaining parts taken from reference TRBV5-1 and TRBJ2-2, reads KAGVTQTPRYLIKTRGQQVTLSCSPISGHRSVSWYQQTPGQGLQFLFEYFSETQRNKGNFPGRFSGRQFSNSRSEMNVSTLELGDSALYLCASSSREQGTGELFFGEGSRLTVL.

The rearrangement joins TRBV24-1 to TRBJ2-1, with 7 bases that match TRBD2. The CDR3 length is 17 residues. The germline CDR1 and CDR2 sequences are KGHDR and SFDVKD. The J segment lost 5 bases and the V segment lost 0 bases, leaving 9 bases of the junction unmatched. CDR3 sequence reads: CATSDLKGEGFHNEQFF. The CDR3 DNA sequence: TGTGCCACCAGTGATTTGAAAGGGGAGGGCTTCCACAATGAGCAGTTCTTC.

The rearrangement links TRBV7-9 to TRBJ1-6, with 12 bases that match TRBD1. Losses at the gene ends were 1 base for V and 10 bases for J; bases not matched to a gene: 5. Germline assignment: CDR1 SEHNR and CDR2 FQNEAQ (reference sequence). The CDR3 runs to 16 residues. The CDR3 coding sequence is TGTGCCAGCAGCTTAGGGGGACAGGGGGCAAGCTCACCCCTCCACTTT. As protein: CASSLGGQGASSPLHF.

This sequence joins TRBV27 and TRBJ1-6; 9 bases are shared with TRBD1. The V gene end was trimmed by 6 bases and the J gene end by 8 bases; junction bases not matched to a gene: 5. The CDR3 contains 14 residues. Germline lookup yields CDR1 MNHEY and CDR2 SMNVEV (reference sequence). This CDR3 is CASRRDRAYSPLHF. The DNA of the CDR3 is TGTGCCAGCAGGAGGGACAGGGCCTATTCACCCCTCCACTTT.

The chain recombines TRBV29-1 with TRBJ2-1; 10 bases agree with TRBD2. CDR1 is SQVTM, CDR2 ANQGSEA, per germline. J lost 9 bases, V lost 7 bases, and 12 bases had no gene match. The CDR3 consists of 14 residues. Written as DNA, the CDR3 is TGCAGCGCCCGAACTAGCGGGGTCTGGGGTGAGCAGTTCTTC. The encoded protein is CSARTSGVWGEQFF.

The chain uses TRBV7-9 and TRBJ2-3; D gene unclear. The germline V gene encodes CDR1 SEHNR and CDR2 FQNEAQ (reference sequence). V dropped 0 bases and J dropped 4 bases, with 11 bases sitting between them. The length of the CDR3 is 15 residues. The CDR3 spells CASSLALRSSDTQYF. CDR3 DNA: TGTGCCAGCAGCTTAGCGCTTCGGAGCTCAGATACGCAGTATTTT.

This clone was observed a handful of times. The chain links TRBV25-1 to TRBJ2-5; TRBD2 aligns across 12 bases. With V trimmed by 6 bases and J by 2 bases, 7 bases remained unmatched. From germline, CDR1 is MGHDK and CDR2 SYGVNS. This CDR3 is 16 amino acids long. CDR3 in DNA: TGTGCCAGCAGCACTAGCGGGGGGCCCCAACAAGAGACCCAGTACTTC. Amino acid sequence: CASSTSGGPQQETQYF.

This clone was seen just once. The chain recombines TRBV4-1 with TRBJ1-3; D call uncertain. Germline CDR1 is MGHRA and CDR2 is YSYEKL. V lost 0 bases, J lost 1 base, and 7 bases lay in between. This CDR3 is 15 amino acids long. As DNA, the CDR3 is TGCGCCAGCAGCCAAGATCCGTTTTCTGGAAACACCATATATTTT. Encoded protein: CASSQDPFSGNTIYF.

The chain couples TRBV7-9 to TRBJ1-6, with D possibly TRBD1 on 6 matching bases. The germline V gene has CDR1 SEHNR and CDR2 FQNEAQ (reference sequence). With 4 bases removed from V and 7 bases from J, the gap between germline ends came to 8 bases. This CDR3 has 13 residues. CDR3 bases: TGTGCCAGCAGCTATACAGGGAATTCACCCCTCCACTTT. Encoded protein: CASSYTGNSPLHF.

The V gene is TRBV5-1, the J gene TRBJ2-7, with TRBD1 identical over 8 bases. Germline V gene data show CDR1 as SGHRS and CDR2 as YFSETQ. This CDR3 contains 15 residues. The junction had 9 bases not matched to a gene; V was cut back by 0 bases and J by 7 bases. The CDR3 region has the DNA TGCGCCAGCAGCTTGGCATTGCAGGGGGCAGGGGAGCAGTACTTC. Its protein product is CASSLALQGAGEQYF.

This sequence joins TRBV6-6 and TRBJ1-1; a weak D match, TRBD1 (6 bases). This CDR3 comprises 13 residues. Trimming took 6 bases from V and 1 from J, leaving 9 bases between them. Germline CDR1 is MNHNY and CDR2 is SVGAGI (reference sequence). CDR3 sequence: CASRQGQNTEAFF. The CDR3 DNA reads TGTGCCAGCAGGCAGGGACAGAACACTGAAGCTTTCTTT.

The chain is built from TRBV5-1 and TRBJ1-1; a weak D match, TRBD1 (5 bases). CDR3 size: 14 residues. In germline, CDR1 is SGHRS, CDR2 YFSETQ. Trimming shortened V by 1 base and J by 5 bases, and 12 bases separated the two germline ends. The CDR3 loop reads CASSLKSRQTEAFF. The CDR3 DNA follows: TGCGCCAGCAGCTTGAAATCCCGACAGACTGAAGCTTTCTTT.

This sequence joins TRBV2 and TRBJ1-4; possibly TRBD1 for D (5 bases). V lost 5 bases to trimming and J lost 8 bases, with 15 bases between them. CDR1 and CDR2 (germline): SNHLY, FYNNEI. The CDR3 is 14 amino acids. CDR3 bases: TGTGCCAGCAGTTCTCAGGGACTGGGAGAAAAACTGTTTTTT. Protein product: CASSSQGLGEKLFF.

This chain links TRBV5-8 with TRBJ1-3; 7 bases are shared with TRBD1. The CDR3 is made up of 14 amino acids. Per germline, CDR1 SGHTS and CDR2 YDEGEE. The ends lost 7 bases at V and 4 bases at J; junction bases unmatched: 8. As DNA, the CDR3 is TGTGCCAGCTATCGACAGGGTGGGGGAAACACCATATATTTT. Residues: CASYRQGGGNTIYF.

This rearrangement joins TRBV28 to TRBJ1-1; weak D call: TRBD1 (6 bases). CDR3 length: 15 amino acids. The V end was cut by 6 bases, the J end by 1 base, with 15 bases between. Germline-derived CDR1 and CDR2 are MDHEN and SYDVKM. This CDR3 is CASSPTGQANTEAFF. As DNA, the CDR3 is TGTGCCAGCAGCCCGACAGGCCAGGCGAACACTGAAGCTTTCTTT.

The chain combines TRBV15 with TRBJ1-2; TRBD1 agrees at 11 bases. The CDR3 length is 16 residues. From germline, CDR1 is LNHNV and CDR2 YYDKDF (reference sequence). Trimming at V came to 5 bases and at J to 5 bases, leaving 10 bases not matched to a gene. The DNA of the CDR3 is TGTGCCACCAGCGCCCGGACCGGGACAGGGGGGTATGGCTACACCTTC. Amino acids: CATSARTGTGGYGYTF.

The gene calls are TRBV7-6 and TRBJ2-3; 12 bases line up with TRBD1. The germline V gene encodes CDR1 SGHVS and CDR2 FNYEAQ. Unmatched junction bases numbered 3, after V lost 5 bases and J lost 6 bases. There are 14 residues in the CDR3. The CDR3: CASSPGTGGDTQYF. In nucleotides, the CDR3 is TGTGCCAGCAGCCCCGGGACAGGGGGCGATACGCAGTATTTT.

The CDR3, as DNA: TGTGCCAGCAGCTTAGCTAGCTATGGCTACACCTTC. Translating it yields CASSLASYGYTF. This chain joins TRBV7-9 and TRBJ1-2; D not certain. V was shortened by 0 bases and J by 4 bases, with 3 bases between the two germline ends. The CDR3 totals 12 residues. Per germline, CDR1 SEHNR and CDR2 FQNEAQ (reference sequence). The full variable domain, with the rest looked up from reference TRBV7-9 and TRBJ1-2, is DTGVSQNPRHKITKRGQNVTFRCDPISEHNRLYWYRQTLGQGPEFLTYFQNEAQLEKSRLLSDRFSAERPKGSFSTLEIQRTEQGDSAMYLCASSLASYGYTFGSGTRLTVV.

This clone was recorded only once. The chain employs TRBV19 and TRBJ1-5, with D unresolved. The CDR3 has 13 residues. The germline CDR1 and CDR2 sequences are LNHDA and SQIVND (reference sequence). V was trimmed by 5 bases and J by 5 bases, leaving 10 bases between them. CDR3 nucleotides: TGTGCCAGTAGTCCCGGGATGTATCAGCCCCAGCATTTT. Residues: CASSPGMYQPQHF. Variable domain in full (rest from reference TRBV19 and TRBJ1-5): DGGITQSPKYLFRKEGQNVTLSCEQNLNHDAMYWYRQDPGQGLRLIYYSQIVNDFQKGDIAEGYSVSREKKESFPLTVTSAQKNPTAFYLCASSPGMYQPQHFGDGTRLSIL.

The rearrangement uses TRBV5-4 and TRBJ2-2; tentative D call: TRBD2 (7 bases). The germline V gene encodes CDR1 SGHNT and CDR2 YYREEE (reference sequence). V lost 1 base to trimming and J lost 6 bases, with 13 bases between them. This CDR3 has 15 amino acids. The CDR3 nucleotides read TGTGCCAGCAGCTTGATCGGGGGGCGGCCCGGGGAGCTGTTTTTT. Translation: CASSLIGGRPGELFF.

This sequence joins TRBV11-2 and TRBJ1-1, with D possibly being TRBD1 (6 bases). There are 13 residues in the CDR3. V lost 2 bases to trimming and J lost 5 bases, with 9 bases between them. Germline assignment: CDR1 SGHAT and CDR2 FQNNGV. The CDR3 loop is CASSLPRGTEAFF. CDR3 coding DNA: TGTGCCAGCAGCTTACCCAGGGGAACTGAAGCTTTCTTT. The variable domain in full, with the rest retrieved from reference TRBV11-2 and TRBJ1-1, is EAGVAQSPRYKIIEKRQSVAFWCNPISGHATLYWYQQILGQGPKLLIQFQNNGVVDDSQLPKDRFSAERLKGVDSTLKIQPAKLEDSAVYLCASSLPRGTEAFFGQGTRLTVV.

The rearrangement links TRBV3-1 (or the pseudogene TRBV3-2) to TRBJ1-5; D unclear. The CDR3 contains 15 residues. Germline V gene sequence: CDR1 LGHDT, CDR2 YNNKEL (reference sequence). Trimming took 0 bases from V and 5 from J, leaving 11 bases between them. CDR3 loop: CASSQDSHRDQPQHF. Here the CDR3 DNA reads TGTGCCAGCAGCCAAGATTCGCACCGCGATCAGCCCCAGCATTTT.

The chain combines TRBV21-1 with TRBJ2-3; the table names TRBD1, a call not compared with the DNA. TRBV21-1 corresponds to a pseudogene. This CDR3 spans 14 amino acids. The CDR3 DNA is TGTGCCAACATAAGACAGGGGGGCACAGATACGCAGTATTTT. Its protein is CANIRQGGTDTQYF.

The chain employs TRBV6-4 and TRBJ2-3, with 9 bases matching TRBD1. The ends lost 7 bases at V and 4 bases at J; junction bases unmatched: 6. The CDR3 loop spans 14 amino acids. CDR1 is MRHNA, CDR2 SNTAGT, per germline. The CDR3 reads CASKPGQGSDTQYF. CDR3 DNA: TGTGCCAGCAAACCGGGACAGGGTTCAGATACGCAGTATTTT.

The chain employs TRBV25-1 and TRBJ1-6, with D uncertain. Deletions cut 0 bases from V and 7 bases from J, with 4 bases between. CDR3 length: 13 residues. Germline V gene data show CDR1 as MGHDK and CDR2 as SYGVNS. CDR3 region: CASSEYVNSPLHF. For the CDR3, the DNA is TGTGCCAGCAGTGAATATGTAAATTCACCCCTCCACTTT.

The rearrangement joins TRBV28 to TRBJ2-7; maybe TRBD1 (6 bases). The V end lost 5 bases, the J end lost 2 bases, and 16 bases lay between the germline ends. CDR3 length: 15 residues. Germline V gene lookup returns CDR1 MDHEN and CDR2 SYDVKM. The CDR3 coding sequence is TGTGCCAGCAGTCCCTCGGGACACCTCACCTACGAGCAGTACTTC. Its protein product is CASSPSGHLTYEQYF.

The chain carries TRBV5-1 and TRBJ1-1; D possibly corresponds to TRBD1 (5 bases). CDR1 is SGHRS, CDR2 YFSETQ, per germline. V shed 1 base and J shed 6 bases, with 13 bases lying between them. The CDR3 length is 14 residues. The chain's CDR3 is CASSLRGEDAEAFF. The CDR3 nucleotides are TGCGCCAGCAGCTTGAGAGGGGAGGACGCTGAAGCTTTCTTT.

The V gene is TRBV19, the J gene TRBJ1-4; 10 positions agree with TRBD1. CDR3 length: 15 amino acids. After removal of 10 bases from V and 4 bases from J, the junction contained 9 bases not matched to a gene. CDR1 and CDR2 from the germline V gene are LNHDA and SQIVND (reference sequence). The CDR3 DNA reads as TGTGCCACCTCCCTGGGACAGGGGTTTAATGAAAAACTGTTTTTT. Amino acid sequence: CATSLGQGFNEKLFF.